The 18 T cell receptor beta chains listed next were all sequenced from one sample in a study of regulatory T cells in long-lasting Graves disease. Arm-PCR of CDR3 regions with iRepertoire HTBI primers generated TCR beta libraries. MiXCR, applied by TCRdb to the multiplex PCR reads, yields one record per CDR3 protein. This sample yields around 450,000 distinct CDR3 sequences, of which about 22% are seen a single time; more than 6% belongs to the top ten. As for time point: persistent/refractory GD, antithyroid drugs over 5 years with positive TRAb. The TCR library was made from RNA that had been extracted from PBMCs in TRIzol. This material consisted of peripheral blood mononuclear cells (PBMCs), taken when the disease was refractory, from a patient treated with antithyroid drugs. These receptors were obtained from a female donor with Graves disease.

This clonotype was detected only a few times. This sequence joins TRBV25-1 and TRBJ1-1, with 12 bases lining up with TRBD1. V shed 0 bases and J 10 bases; nucleotides not matched to a gene: 9. The CDR3 covers 16 residues. In germline, CDR1 is MGHDK, CDR2 SYGVNS. This CDR3 is CASSEYGLGDRGRAFF. The CDR3 nucleotides read TGTGCCAGCAGTGAATATGGCCTCGGGGACAGGGGGCGAGCTTTCTTT.

The chain couples TRBV7-9 to TRBJ1-3; D remains ambiguous. Germline lookup yields CDR1 SEHNR and CDR2 FQNEAQ (reference sequence). The V end was cut by 4 bases, the J end by 7 bases, with 17 bases between. The CDR3 is 15 residues long. The CDR3 loop is CASSSLRPGWNTIYF. In DNA, the CDR3 is TGTGCCAGCAGCTCGCTTCGCCCAGGATGGAACACCATATATTTT.

This clonotype was seen a few times. This chain joins TRBV28 and TRBJ1-3, with D possibly matching TRBD1 (5 bases). This CDR3 region has 15 residues. V was clipped by 3 bases and J by 2 bases, with 11 bases between them. Germline V lookup: CDR1 MDHEN, CDR2 SYDVKM. DNA of the CDR3: TGTGCCAGCAGTTTTCAGGGTATGACTGGAAACACCATATATTTT. Protein sequence: CASSFQGMTGNTIYF. The variable domain in full, with the rest retrieved from reference TRBV28 and TRBJ1-3, is DVKVTQSSRYLVKRTGEKVFLECVQDMDHENMFWYRQDPGLGLRLIYFSYDVKMKEKGDIPEGYSVSREKKERFSLILESASTNQTSMYLCASSFQGMTGNTIYFGEGSWLTVV.

Remarks on this clonotype: The junction departs from the called germline gene at one end, perhaps through a read error. This sequence joins TRBV11-2 and TRBJ2-7; maybe TRBD2 (5 bases). CDR1 is SGHAT, CDR2 FQNNGV, per germline. This CDR3 contains 16 residues. CDR3 loop: CASSPPASSHSYGQYF. The CDR3 region has the DNA TGTGCCAGCAGCCCCCCGGCCTCTAGCCACTCCTACGGGCAGTACTTC. The whole variable domain, filled in from reference TRBV11-2 and TRBJ2-7, reads EAGVAQSPRYKIIEKRQSVAFWCNPISGHATLYWYQQILGQGPKLLIQFQNNGVVDDSQLPKDRFSAERLKGVDSTLKIQPAKLEDSAVYLCASSPPASSHSYGQYFGPGTRLTVT.

The rearrangement links TRBV4-1 to TRBJ1-2, with 12 nucleotides matching TRBD1. The CDR3 runs 17 residues. With V trimmed by 4 bases and J by 1 base, 7 bases remained unmatched. Per the germline V gene, CDR1 is MGHRA and CDR2 is YSYEKL. This CDR3 reads CASSPGTGGLINYGYTF. In DNA, the CDR3 is TGCGCCAGCAGCCCCGGGACAGGGGGCCTCATTAACTATGGCTACACCTTC.

Details on this clonotype: One base away lies a much larger clone, so this may be a sequencing read error. Here the CDR3 DNA reads TGCAGTGCTTCTCACCGGGACAGGGTAAACGAGCAGTACTTC. It translates to CSASHRDRVNEQYF. The J gene is TRBJ2-7, the V gene TRBV20-1; TRBD1 agrees at 9 bases. V was pared by 5 bases and J by 5 bases, with 10 bases of the junction left unmatched. CDR3 length: 14 residues. Germline lookup yields CDR1 DFQATT and CDR2 SNEGSKA (reference sequence).

The chain employs TRBV11-2 and TRBJ2-7; 9 bases fit TRBD1. After removal of 5 bases from V and 2 bases from J, the junction contained 7 bases not matched to a gene. The CDR3 has 15 amino acids. Germline loops: CDR1 SGHAT, CDR2 FQNNGV. For the CDR3, the DNA is TGTGCCAGCAGCCACGGGACAGGGATCACCTACGAGCAGTACTTC. Protein sequence: CASSHGTGITYEQYF.

This clonotype was observed at least ten times. The V and J genes are TRBV28 and TRBJ1-5; 8 bases align to TRBD1. The ends lost 5 bases at V and 0 bases at J; junction bases unmatched: 12. CDR1 is MDHEN and CDR2 is SYDVKM in the germline V gene. The CDR3 sequence is 18 residues long. CDR3 coding DNA: TGTGCCAGCAGTCAGTCCCGGGACAGGCTCTATAGCAATCAGCCCCAGCATTTT. Translation: CASSQSRDRLYSNQPQHF.

This clonotype came up many times. The rearrangement uses TRBV11-2 and TRBJ2-6; TRBD1 is a possible D gene (5 bases). Germline V gene data show CDR1 as SGHAT and CDR2 as FQNNGV. Trimming removed 1 base at V and 4 bases at J, with 8 bases between. The CDR3 length is 15 residues. The chain's CDR3 is CASSLGRVGANVLTF. The CDR3 DNA sequence: TGTGCCAGCAGCTTAGGCAGGGTGGGGGCCAACGTCCTGACTTTC.

The chain has TRBV6-1 and TRBJ2-1; 9 bases agree with TRBD2. The CDR3 extends over 16 amino acids. J was trimmed by 1 base and V by 10 bases; bases with no gene match: 11. The germline CDR1 and CDR2 sequences are MNHNS and SASEGT. The DNA for the CDR3 is TGTGCCACACATCCGATCGGACTAGCGTCCTACAATGAGCAGTTCTTC. Residues: CATHPIGLASYNEQFF.

As DNA, the CDR3 is TGTGCCAGTATGGTCAGAGATAGCAATCAGCCCCAGCATTTT. This encodes CASMVRDSNQPQHF. J is TRBJ1-5 and V is TRBV19; D call uncertain. CDR1 is LNHDA and CDR2 is SQIVND in the germline V gene (reference sequence). CDR3 size: 14 residues. The ends were cut back, 7 bases at V and 0 bases at J, with 10 bases in the middle.

The DNA for the CDR3 is TGTGCCAGTTCCGGGACCGGGCCTCAGCCCCAGCATTTT. It specifies CASSGTGPQPQHF. The genes are TRBV19 and TRBJ1-5; a weak D match, TRBD1 (5 bases). Germline V lookup: CDR1 LNHDA, CDR2 SQIVND (reference sequence). The CDR3 contains 13 residues. The V and J ends lost 8 bases and 6 bases respectively, with 14 bases between them.

A few counts support this clonotype. This may stem from a read error, because a much larger clone lies one nucleotide away. The conserved phenylalanine or tryptophan is not found at the CDR3 terminus, so this likely reflects a read error. The genes are TRBV20-1 and TRBJ2-7, with unresolved D. With 0 bases removed from V and 8 bases from J, the gap between germline ends came to 17 bases. CDR1 is DFQATT, CDR2 SNEGSKA, per germline (reference sequence). The CDR3 spans 14 residues. The CDR3 DNA reads as TGCAGTGCTAGAGAGGGTCTATTTCTACGCAAGCAGTACCTC. Amino acid sequence: CSAREGLFLRKQYL.

The chain carries TRBV6-1 and TRBJ2-7, with 12 bases that match TRBD1. The CDR3 consists of 19 residues. V lost 6 bases to trimming and J lost 3 bases; unmatched junction nucleotides: 18. Germline CDR1 and CDR2: MNHNS and SASEGT. CDR3 region: CASRRGQGAIGGSIYEQYF. The CDR3 DNA sequence: TGTGCCAGCAGACGGGGACAGGGGGCGATCGGCGGGAGTATCTACGAGCAGTACTTC.

This clonotype was recorded a few times. CDR3 amino acids: CASTRLQGTEAFF. In DNA, the CDR3 is TGTGCCAGCACACGGTTACAGGGAACTGAAGCTTTCTTT. The chain employs TRBV7-2 and TRBJ1-1, with D possibly being TRBD1 (6 bases). V was shortened by 7 bases and J by 5 bases, with 14 bases between the two germline ends. Germline values: CDR1 SGHTA, CDR2 FQGNSA. This CDR3 is 13 amino acids long.

Points on this clonotype: This sequence may be a read error, since a much larger clone differs from it by one base. The chain couples TRBV28 to TRBJ1-5; D might be TRBD1 (5 bases). There are 17 residues in the CDR3. Germline V gene sequence: CDR1 MDHEN, CDR2 SYDVKM. Trimming removed 3 bases at V and 1 base at J, with 16 bases between. The CDR3 sequence: CASSLLTVLRSNQPQHF. The CDR3 region has the DNA TGTGCCAGCAGTTTGTTGACAGTGCTACGAAGCAATCAGCCCCAGCATTTT.

This clonotype was seen repeatedly, ten times or more. The J gene is TRBJ2-4, the V gene TRBV29-1, with 7 bases matching TRBD2. V lost 3 bases, J lost 6 bases, and 8 bases stayed unmatched. Germline loops: CDR1 SQVTM, CDR2 ANQGSEA. CDR3 length: 14 residues. The CDR3 is CSVEGGGAGNIQYF. In nucleotides, the CDR3 is TGCAGCGTTGAGGGGGGGGGTGCTGGAAACATTCAGTACTTC.

V usage is TRBV19 and J usage is TRBJ1-5; no definite D call. The CDR3 has 15 amino acids. The germline V gene encodes CDR1 LNHDA and CDR2 SQIVND (reference sequence). The V gene lost 6 bases and the J gene lost 1 base, with 13 bases spanning the gap. The CDR3 DNA is TGTGCCAGTAGGGGGTTCCGGGAAAGCAATCAGCCCCAGCATTTT. As protein: CASRGFRESNQPQHF. The whole variable domain, remainder taken from reference TRBV19 and TRBJ1-5, is DGGITQSPKYLFRKEGQNVTLSCEQNLNHDAMYWYRQDPGQGLRLIYYSQIVNDFQKGDIAEGYSVSREKKESFPLTVTSAQKNPTAFYLCASRGFRESNQPQHFGDGTRLSIL.